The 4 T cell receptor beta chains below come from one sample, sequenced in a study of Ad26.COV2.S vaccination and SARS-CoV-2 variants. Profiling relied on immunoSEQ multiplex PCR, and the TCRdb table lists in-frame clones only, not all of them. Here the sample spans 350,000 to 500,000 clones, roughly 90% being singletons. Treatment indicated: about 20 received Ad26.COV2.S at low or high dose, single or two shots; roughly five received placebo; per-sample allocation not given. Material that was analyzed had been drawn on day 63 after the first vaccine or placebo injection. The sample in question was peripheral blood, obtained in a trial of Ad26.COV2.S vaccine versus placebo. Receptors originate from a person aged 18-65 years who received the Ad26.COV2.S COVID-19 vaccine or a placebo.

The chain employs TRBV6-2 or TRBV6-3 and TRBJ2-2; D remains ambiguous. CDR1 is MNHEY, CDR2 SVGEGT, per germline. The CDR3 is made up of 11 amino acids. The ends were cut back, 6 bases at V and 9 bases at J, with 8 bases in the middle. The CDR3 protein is CASSQAWELFF. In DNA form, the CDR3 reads TGTGCCAGCAGCCAAGCGTGGGAGCTGTTTTTT.

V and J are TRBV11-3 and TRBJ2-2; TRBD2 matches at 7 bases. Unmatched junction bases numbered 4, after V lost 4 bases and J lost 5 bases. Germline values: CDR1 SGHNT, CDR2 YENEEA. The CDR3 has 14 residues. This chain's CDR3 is CASSSLADTGELFF. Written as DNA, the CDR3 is TGTGCCAGCAGCTCTCTAGCGGATACCGGGGAGCTGTTTTTT. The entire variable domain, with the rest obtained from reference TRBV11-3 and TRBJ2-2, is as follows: EAGVVQSPRYKIIEKKQPVAFWCNPISGHNTLYWYLQNLGQGPELLIRYENEEAVDDSQLPKDRFSAERLKGVDSTLKIQPAELGDSAVYLCASSSLADTGELFFGEGSRLTVL.

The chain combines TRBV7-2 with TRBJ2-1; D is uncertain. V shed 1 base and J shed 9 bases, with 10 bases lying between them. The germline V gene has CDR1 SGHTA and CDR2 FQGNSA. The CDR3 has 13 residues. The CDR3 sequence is CASSLVRISEQFF. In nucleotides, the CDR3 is TGTGCCAGCAGCTTAGTTCGAATCTCTGAGCAGTTCTTC.

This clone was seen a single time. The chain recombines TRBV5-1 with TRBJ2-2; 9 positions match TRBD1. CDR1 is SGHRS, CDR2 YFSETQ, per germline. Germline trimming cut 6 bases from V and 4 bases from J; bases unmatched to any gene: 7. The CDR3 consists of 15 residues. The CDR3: CASTQDRGGTGELFF. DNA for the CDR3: TGCGCCAGCACCCAGGACAGGGGAGGCACCGGGGAGCTGTTTTTT.